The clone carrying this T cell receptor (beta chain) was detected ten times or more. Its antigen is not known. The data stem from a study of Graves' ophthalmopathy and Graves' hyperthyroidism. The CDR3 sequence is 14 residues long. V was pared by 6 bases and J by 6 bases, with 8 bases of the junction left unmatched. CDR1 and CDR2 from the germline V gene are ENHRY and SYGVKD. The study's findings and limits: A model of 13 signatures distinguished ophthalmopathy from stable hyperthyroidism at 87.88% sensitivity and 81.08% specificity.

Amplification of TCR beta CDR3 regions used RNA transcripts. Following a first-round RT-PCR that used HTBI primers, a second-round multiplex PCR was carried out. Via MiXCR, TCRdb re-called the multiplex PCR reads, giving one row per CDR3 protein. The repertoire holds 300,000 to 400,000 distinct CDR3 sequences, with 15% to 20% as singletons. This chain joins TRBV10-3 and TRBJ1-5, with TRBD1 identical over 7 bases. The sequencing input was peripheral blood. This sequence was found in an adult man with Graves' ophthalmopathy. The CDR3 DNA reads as TGTGCCATCAGCAATGACAGGGAGGGTCAGCCCCAGCATTTT. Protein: CAISNDREGQPQHF.